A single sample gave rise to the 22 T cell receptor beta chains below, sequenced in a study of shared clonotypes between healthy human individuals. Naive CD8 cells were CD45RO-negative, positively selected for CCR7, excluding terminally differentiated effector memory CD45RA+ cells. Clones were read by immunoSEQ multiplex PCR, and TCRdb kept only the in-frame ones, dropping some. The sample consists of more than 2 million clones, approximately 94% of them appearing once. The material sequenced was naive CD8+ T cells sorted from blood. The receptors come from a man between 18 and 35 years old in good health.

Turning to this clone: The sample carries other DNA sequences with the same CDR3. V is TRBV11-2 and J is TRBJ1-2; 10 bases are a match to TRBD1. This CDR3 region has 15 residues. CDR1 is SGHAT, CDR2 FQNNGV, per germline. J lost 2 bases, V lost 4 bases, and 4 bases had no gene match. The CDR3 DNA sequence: TGTGCCAGCAGCTCTCCGGGACAGGGGAACTATGGCTACACCTTC. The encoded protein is CASSSPGQGNYGYTF.

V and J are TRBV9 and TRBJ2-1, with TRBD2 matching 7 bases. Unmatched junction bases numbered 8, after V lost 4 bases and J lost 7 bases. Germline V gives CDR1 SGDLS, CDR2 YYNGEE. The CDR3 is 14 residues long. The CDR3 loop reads CASSSGLVGNEQFF. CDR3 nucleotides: TGTGCCAGCAGCTCAGGACTAGTGGGGAATGAGCAGTTCTTC.

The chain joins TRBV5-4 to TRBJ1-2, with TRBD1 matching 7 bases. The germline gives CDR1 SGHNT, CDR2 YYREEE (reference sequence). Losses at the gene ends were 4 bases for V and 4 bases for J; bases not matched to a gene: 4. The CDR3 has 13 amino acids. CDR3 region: CASSPTGTYGYTF. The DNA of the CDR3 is TGTGCCAGCAGCCCGACAGGGACCTATGGCTACACCTTC.

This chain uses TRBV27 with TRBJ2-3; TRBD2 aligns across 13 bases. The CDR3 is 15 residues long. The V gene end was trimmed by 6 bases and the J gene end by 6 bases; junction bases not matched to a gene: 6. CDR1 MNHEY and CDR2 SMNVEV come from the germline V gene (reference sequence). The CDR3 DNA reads TGTGCCAGCAGCTTACTAGCGGGGGGGCTTGATACGCAGTATTTT. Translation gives CASSLLAGGLDTQYF.

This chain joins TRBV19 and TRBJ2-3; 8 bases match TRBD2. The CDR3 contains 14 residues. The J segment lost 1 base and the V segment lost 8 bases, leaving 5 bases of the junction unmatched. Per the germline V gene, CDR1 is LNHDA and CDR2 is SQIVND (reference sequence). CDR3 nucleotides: TGTGCCAGTGAAACTAGCGGAGGCACAGATACGCAGTATTTT. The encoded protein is CASETSGGTDTQYF.

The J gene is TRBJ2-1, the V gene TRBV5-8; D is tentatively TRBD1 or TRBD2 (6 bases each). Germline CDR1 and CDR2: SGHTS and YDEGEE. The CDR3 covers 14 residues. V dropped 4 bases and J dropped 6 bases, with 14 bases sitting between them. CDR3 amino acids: CASSLGLGANEQFF. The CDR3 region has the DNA TGTGCCAGCAGCCTGGGACTGGGGGCCAATGAGCAGTTCTTC.

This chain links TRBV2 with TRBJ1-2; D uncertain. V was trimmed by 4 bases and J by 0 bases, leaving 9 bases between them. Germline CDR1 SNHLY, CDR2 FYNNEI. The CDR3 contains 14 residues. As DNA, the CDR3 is TGTGCCAGCAGTGTGAAAGCTTCTAACTATGGCTACACCTTC. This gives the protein CASSVKASNYGYTF.

CDR3 sequence reads: CASSPSTPGRETQYF. The CDR3 DNA sequence: TGTGCCAGCAGTCCCTCGACTCCAGGTCGGGAGACCCAGTACTTC. The V and J genes are TRBV27 and TRBJ2-5, with D hard to call. Per the germline V gene, CDR1 is MNHEY and CDR2 is SMNVEV (reference sequence). V lost 5 bases to trimming and J lost 5 bases, with 18 bases between them. The CDR3 loop spans 15 amino acids.

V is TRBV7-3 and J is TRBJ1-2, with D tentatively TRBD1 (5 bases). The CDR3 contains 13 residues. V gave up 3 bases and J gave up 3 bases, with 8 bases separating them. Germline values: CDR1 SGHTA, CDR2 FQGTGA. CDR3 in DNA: TGTGCCAGCAGCTTGGGGGAGGACTATGGCTACACCTTC. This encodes CASSLGEDYGYTF.

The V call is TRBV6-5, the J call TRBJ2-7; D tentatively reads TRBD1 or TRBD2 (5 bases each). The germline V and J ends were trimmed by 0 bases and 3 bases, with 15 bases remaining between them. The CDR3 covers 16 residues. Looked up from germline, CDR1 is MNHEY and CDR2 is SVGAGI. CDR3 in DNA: TGTGCCAGCAGTTACTCGTCGTACGGGGACGACTACGAGCAGTACTTC. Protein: CASSYSSYGDDYEQYF.

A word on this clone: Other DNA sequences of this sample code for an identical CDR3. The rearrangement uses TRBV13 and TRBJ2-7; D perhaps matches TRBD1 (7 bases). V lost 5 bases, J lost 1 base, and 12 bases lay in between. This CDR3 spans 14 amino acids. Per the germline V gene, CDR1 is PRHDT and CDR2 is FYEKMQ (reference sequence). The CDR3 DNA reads TGTGCCAGCAGCACCTCAGGGGGGTCCTACGAGCAGTACTTC. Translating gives CASSTSGGSYEQYF.

The CDR3 nucleotides are TGTGCCAGCTCGCGGACAGGGGGATCCTACGAGCAGTACTTC. This gives the protein CASSRTGGSYEQYF. The chain carries TRBV18 and TRBJ2-7, with 10 positions matching TRBD1. The ends lost 6 bases at V and 1 base at J; junction bases unmatched: 3. The CDR3 sequence is 14 residues long. The V gene's germline CDR1 is KGHSH and CDR2 LQKENI.

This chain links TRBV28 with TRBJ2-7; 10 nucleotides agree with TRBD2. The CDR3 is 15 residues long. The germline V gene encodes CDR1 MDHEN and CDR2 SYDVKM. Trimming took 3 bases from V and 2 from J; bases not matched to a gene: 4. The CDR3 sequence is CASSFLAGATYEQYF. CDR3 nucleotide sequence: TGTGCCAGCAGTTTCCTAGCGGGGGCCACCTACGAGCAGTACTTC.

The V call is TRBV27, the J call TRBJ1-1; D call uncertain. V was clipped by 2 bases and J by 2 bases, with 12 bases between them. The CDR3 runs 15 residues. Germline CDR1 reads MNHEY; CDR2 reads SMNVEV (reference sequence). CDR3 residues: CASSLGYGFNTEAFF. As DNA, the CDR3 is TGTGCCAGCAGTTTAGGGTACGGCTTTAACACTGAAGCTTTCTTT.

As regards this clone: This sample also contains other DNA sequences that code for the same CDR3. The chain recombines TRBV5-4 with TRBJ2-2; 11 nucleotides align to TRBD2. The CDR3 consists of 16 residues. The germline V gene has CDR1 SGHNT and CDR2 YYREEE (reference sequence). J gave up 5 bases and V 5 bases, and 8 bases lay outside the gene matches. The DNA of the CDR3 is TGTGCCAGCAGGAACATTAGCGGGAGGGGGACCGGGGAGCTGTTTTTT. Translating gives CASRNISGRGTGELFF.

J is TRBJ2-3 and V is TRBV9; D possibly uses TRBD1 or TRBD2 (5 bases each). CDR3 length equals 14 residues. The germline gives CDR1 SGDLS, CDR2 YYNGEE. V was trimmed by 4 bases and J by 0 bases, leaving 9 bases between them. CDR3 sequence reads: CASSPWGSTDTQYF. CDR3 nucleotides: TGTGCCAGCAGCCCGTGGGGGAGCACAGATACGCAGTATTTT.

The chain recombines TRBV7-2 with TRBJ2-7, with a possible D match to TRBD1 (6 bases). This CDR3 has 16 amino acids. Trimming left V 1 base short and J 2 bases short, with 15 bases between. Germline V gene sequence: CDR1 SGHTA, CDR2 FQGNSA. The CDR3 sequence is CASSLGVTGFPYEQYF. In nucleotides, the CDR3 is TGTGCCAGCAGCTTAGGGGTAACAGGGTTCCCCTACGAGCAGTACTTC. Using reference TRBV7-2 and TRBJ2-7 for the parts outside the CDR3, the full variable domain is GAGVSQSPSNKVTEKGKDVELRCDPISGHTALYWYRQSLGQGLEFLIYFQGNSAPDKSGLPSDRFSAERTGGSVSTLTIQRTQQEDSAVYLCASSLGVTGFPYEQYFGPGTRLTVT.

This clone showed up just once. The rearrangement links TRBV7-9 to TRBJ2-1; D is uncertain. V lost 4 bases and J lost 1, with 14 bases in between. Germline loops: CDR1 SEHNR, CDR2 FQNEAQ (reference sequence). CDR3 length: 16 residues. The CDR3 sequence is CASSSYMRSSYNEQFF. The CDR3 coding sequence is TGTGCCAGCAGCTCGTATATGCGGTCTTCCTACAATGAGCAGTTCTTC.

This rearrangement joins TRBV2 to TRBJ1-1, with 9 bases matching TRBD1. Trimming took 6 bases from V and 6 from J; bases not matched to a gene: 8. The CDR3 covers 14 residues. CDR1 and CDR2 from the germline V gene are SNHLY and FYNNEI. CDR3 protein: CASRVQGARSEAFF. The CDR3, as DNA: TGTGCCAGCAGAGTACAGGGGGCGCGGTCTGAAGCTTTCTTT. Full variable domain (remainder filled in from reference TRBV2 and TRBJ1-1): EPEVTQTPSHQVTQMGQEVILRCVPISNHLYFYWYRQILGQKVEFLVSFYNNEISEKSEIFDDQFSVERPDGSNFTLKIRSTKLEDSAMYFCASRVQGARSEAFFGQGTRLTVV.

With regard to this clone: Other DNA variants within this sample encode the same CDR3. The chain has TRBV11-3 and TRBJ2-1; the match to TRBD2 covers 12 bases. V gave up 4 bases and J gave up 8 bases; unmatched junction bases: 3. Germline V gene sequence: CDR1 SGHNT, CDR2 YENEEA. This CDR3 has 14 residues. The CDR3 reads CASSSRLAGDEQFF. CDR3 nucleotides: TGTGCCAGCAGCTCTAGACTAGCGGGAGATGAGCAGTTCTTC.

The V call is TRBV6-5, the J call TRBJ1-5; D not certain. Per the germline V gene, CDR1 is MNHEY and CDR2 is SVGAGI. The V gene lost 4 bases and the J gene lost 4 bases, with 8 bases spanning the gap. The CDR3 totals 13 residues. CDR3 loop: CASSSSPNQPQHF. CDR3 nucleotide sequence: TGTGCCAGCAGTTCCTCGCCGAATCAGCCCCAGCATTTT.

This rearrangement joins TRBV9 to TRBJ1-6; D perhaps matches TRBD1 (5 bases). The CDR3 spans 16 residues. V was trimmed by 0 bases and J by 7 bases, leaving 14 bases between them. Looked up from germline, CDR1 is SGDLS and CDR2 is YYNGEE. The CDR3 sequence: CASSVDEGLGNSPLHF. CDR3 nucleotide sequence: TGTGCCAGCAGCGTAGACGAGGGGCTCGGCAATTCACCCCTCCACTTT.